This T cell receptor (beta chain) was retrieved from a study of blood T cell repertoires in COVID-19. Study summary: Whether acute or convalescent, the COVID-19 samples came from the United States, Italy and Spain.

Here immunoSEQ multiplex PCR was the method, and the copy in TCRdb shows in-frame clones only, minus some. This table has under 250,000 clones, around 89% appearing once. Trimming took 2 bases from V and 0 from J, leaving 10 bases between them. Germline CDR1 is SEHNR and CDR2 is FQNEAQ (reference sequence). The CDR3 extends over 15 amino acids. Sequenced material: PBMCs or T cells enriched from blood (not recorded which). The TCR comes from a young woman in a cohort exposed to, infected with or recovered from COVID-19 (not recorded which). J is TRBJ1-1 and V is TRBV7-9; maybe TRBD1 (5 bases). The DNA of the CDR3 is TGTGCCAGCAGCTTATCAGGGTCGATGAACACTGAAGCTTTCTTT. It translates to CASSLSGSMNTEAFF.